The entry that follows covers one T cell receptor beta chain sequence. Method: immunoSEQ multiplex PCR; TCRdb's copy keeps in-frame clones and lacks some. The data show about 64,000 clones, roughly 87% seen once. This CDR3 region has 15 residues. Germline assignment: CDR1 SGHTA and CDR2 FQGNSA. The V gene lost 5 bases and the J gene lost 7 bases, with 15 bases spanning the gap. These data come from a study of T cell changes during pregnancy in multiple sclerosis. This TCR was sampled from a female donor in good health, enrolled as a control in a pregnancy study. The chain employs TRBV7-2 and TRBJ1-6, with no clear D. The source material was peripheral blood, sampled in the third trimester of pregnancy. As DNA, the CDR3 is TGTGCCAGCAGCCAAGGAGGGTCAGGAAATTCACCCCTCCACTTT. As protein: CASSQGGSGNSPLHF. The full variable domain, rest sourced from reference TRBV7-2 and TRBJ1-6, is GAGVSQSPSNKVTEKGKDVELRCDPISGHTALYWYRQSLGQGLEFLIYFQGNSAPDKSGLPSDRFSAERTGGSVSTLTIQRTQQEDSAVYLCASSQGGSGNSPLHFGNGTRLTVT.